These T cell receptor beta chains were read from a single sample in a study of cytomegalovirus exposure and HLA in healthy donors. Libraries were prepared by immunoSEQ multiplex PCR; TCRdb keeps only in-frame clonotypes and omits some of them. Of about 240,000 clones listed, about 87% are singletons. Sequenced input: PBMCs. The receptors originated from a man aged 18 to 35 in good health and CMV-seronegative. CDR3s include the opening cysteine and the closing phenylalanine or tryptophan. A D gene is named only where the DNA matches it firmly. Some rows have no size entry. The others give once, few or many, or a class for an expanded clone.

j_call clone_size d_call v_call cdr3_aa cdr3_nt
TRBJ2-3 once NA TRBV4-3 CASSQDLGGAKDTQYF TGCGCCAGCAGCCAAGATTTAGGGGGGGCAAAAGATACGCAGTATTTT
TRBJ2-1 NA NA TRBV21-1 CASSPSTGGRSNEQFF TGTGCCAGCAGTCCTAGCACAGGGGGCCGTTCTAATGAGCAGTTCTTC
TRBJ1-2 NA NA TRBV4-3 CASSQDTSNYGYTF TGCGCCAGCAGCCAAGACACGAGTAACTATGGCTACACCTTC
TRBJ2-5 NA NA TRBV5-1 CASSTGTRQETQYF TGCGCCAGCAGCACCGGGACAAGACAAGAGACCCAGTACTTC
TRBJ2-6 once NA TRBV15 CATSSWPYQNSGANVLTF TGTGCCACCAGCAGTTGGCCATACCAAAATTCTGGGGCCAACGTCCTGACTTTC
TRBJ1-2 NA TRBD1 TRBV30 CAWRMNDVGQGAWGYTF TGTGCCTGGAGGATGAATGATGTGGGACAGGGGGCTTGGGGCTACACCTTC
TRBJ2-7 NA NA TRBV16 CASSQSRGSNYEQYF TGTGCCAGCAGCCAATCTCGAGGCAGTAACTACGAGCAGTACTTC
TRBJ2-3 NA NA TRBV4-1 CASSHCLGADTQYF TGCGCCAGCAGCCACTGCCTAGGGGCAGATACGCAGTATTTT
TRBJ1-6 few TRBD1 TRBV7-2 CASEGQGSAPLHF TGTGCCAGCGAGGGACAGGGTAGTGCACCCCTCCACTTT
TRBJ1-6 NA NA TRBV6-1 CASSEGSRLPPLHF TGTGCCAGCAGTGAAGGGAGTAGGTTACCACCCCTCCACTTT
TRBJ2-7 NA TRBD2 TRBV2 CANYPGTSGSKGSYEQYF TGTGCCAACTACCCGGGGACTAGCGGGAGTAAAGGATCCTACGAGCAGTACTTC
TRBJ2-5 once NA TRBV5-1 CASSLERKSQETQYF TGCGCCAGCAGCTTGGAGAGAAAATCACAAGAGACCCAGTACTTC
TRBJ2-2 NA TRBD2 TRBV11-2 CASSLRRGGLVWTGELFF TGTGCCAGCAGCTTACGCCGGGGGGGACTCGTTTGGACCGGGGAGCTGTTTTTT
TRBJ2-2 NA TRBD2 TRBV4-3 CASSQEGLAGAGELFF TGCGCCAGCAGCCAAGAAGGACTAGCGGGGGCCGGGGAGCTGTTTTTT
TRBJ1-2 NA NA TRBV11-3 CARGLGPFGGYTF TGTGCCAGGGGGTTGGGGCCGTTCGGTGGCTACACCTTC
TRBJ2-7 NA TRBD2 TRBV5-4 CASSRGLADYEQYF TGTGCCAGCAGCCGGGGACTAGCGGACTACGAGCAGTACTTC
TRBJ1-5 once NA TRBV27 CASSLSPGLNQPQHF TGTGCCAGCAGTTTATCCCCGGGTCTAAATCAGCCCCAGCATTTT
TRBJ2-3 NA NA TRBV11-3 CASSLGTQRTDTQYF TGTGCCAGCAGCCTAGGGACTCAACGGACAGATACGCAGTATTTT
TRBJ2-7 NA NA TRBV28 CASSPLRGRGDEQYF TGTGCCAGCAGCCCCCTCCGGGGCAGGGGGGACGAGCAGTACTTC
TRBJ1-4 NA NA TRBV7-8 CASSLAARGRTNEKLFF TGTGCCAGCAGCTTAGCTGCGCGGGGTAGGACTAATGAAAAACTGTTTTTT
TRBJ2-5 NA TRBD1 TRBV27 CASSSDREQETQYF TGTGCCAGCAGTTCCGACAGGGAGCAAGAGACCCAGTACTTC
TRBJ2-7 NA TRBD1 TRBV5-4 CASSHRRDRGYEQYF TGTGCCAGCAGCCATCGCCGGGACAGGGGTTACGAGCAGTACTTC
TRBJ1-2 NA NA TRBV4-3 CASSQDSLGYTF TGCGCCAGCAGCCAAGACTCCCTTGGCTACACCTTC
TRBJ2-7 NA NA TRBV28 CASSLRPFGGSDVTYEQYF TGTGCCAGCAGTTTAAGGCCTTTTGGAGGGTCAGACGTTACCTACGAGCAGTACTTC
TRBJ2-7 few NA TRBV18 CASSPATSIEQYF TGTGCCAGCTCACCAGCGACTAGTATCGAGCAGTACTTC
TRBJ1-2 NA NA TRBV7-2 CASNSGYDRGYTF TGTGCCAGCAACTCGGGGTATGACCGGGGCTACACCTTC